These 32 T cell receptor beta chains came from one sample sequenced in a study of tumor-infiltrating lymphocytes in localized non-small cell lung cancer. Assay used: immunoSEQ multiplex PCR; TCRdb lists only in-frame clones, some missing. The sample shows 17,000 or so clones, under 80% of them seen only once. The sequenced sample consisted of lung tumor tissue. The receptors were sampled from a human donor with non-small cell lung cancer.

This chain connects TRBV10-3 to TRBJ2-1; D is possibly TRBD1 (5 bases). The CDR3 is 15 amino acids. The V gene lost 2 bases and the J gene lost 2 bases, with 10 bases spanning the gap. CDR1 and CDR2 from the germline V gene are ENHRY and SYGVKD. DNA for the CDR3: TGTGCCATCAGTGAGACGATAGGGGCCTACAATGAGCAGTTCTTC. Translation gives CAISETIGAYNEQFF.

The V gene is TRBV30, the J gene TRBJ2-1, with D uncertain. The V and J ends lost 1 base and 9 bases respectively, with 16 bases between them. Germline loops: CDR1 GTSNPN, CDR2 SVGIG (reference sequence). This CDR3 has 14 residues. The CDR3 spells CAWSGRTPLGEQFF. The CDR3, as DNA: TGTGCCTGGAGTGGCCGGACCCCTCTAGGTGAGCAGTTCTTC.

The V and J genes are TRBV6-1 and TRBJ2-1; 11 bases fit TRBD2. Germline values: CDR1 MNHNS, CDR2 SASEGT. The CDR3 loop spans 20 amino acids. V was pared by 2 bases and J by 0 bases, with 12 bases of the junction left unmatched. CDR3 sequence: CASSESSTSGTPASYNEQFF. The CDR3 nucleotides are TGTGCCAGCAGTGAATCCTCGACTAGCGGGACTCCCGCCTCCTACAATGAGCAGTTCTTC.

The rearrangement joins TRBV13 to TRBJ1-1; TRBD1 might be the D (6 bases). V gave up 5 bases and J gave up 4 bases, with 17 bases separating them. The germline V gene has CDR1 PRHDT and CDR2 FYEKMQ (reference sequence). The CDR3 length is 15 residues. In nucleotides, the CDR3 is TGTGCCAGCAGCCCCCGGGGGCAGGGAGGCACTGAAGCTTTCTTT. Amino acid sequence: CASSPRGQGGTEAFF.

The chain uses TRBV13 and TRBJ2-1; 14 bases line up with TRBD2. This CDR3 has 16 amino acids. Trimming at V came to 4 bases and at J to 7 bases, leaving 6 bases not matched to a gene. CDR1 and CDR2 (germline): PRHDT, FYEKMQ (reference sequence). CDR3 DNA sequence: TGTGCCAGCAGCTCCTGGGGACTAGCGGGAGCAAATGAGCAGTTCTTC. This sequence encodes CASSSWGLAGANEQFF.

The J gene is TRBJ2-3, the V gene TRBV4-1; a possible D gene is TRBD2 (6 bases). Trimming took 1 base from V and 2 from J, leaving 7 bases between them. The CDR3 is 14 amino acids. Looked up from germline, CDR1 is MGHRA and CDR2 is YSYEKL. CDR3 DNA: TGCGCCAGCAGCCAAGGGACTAACACAGATACGCAGTATTTT. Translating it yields CASSQGTNTDTQYF.

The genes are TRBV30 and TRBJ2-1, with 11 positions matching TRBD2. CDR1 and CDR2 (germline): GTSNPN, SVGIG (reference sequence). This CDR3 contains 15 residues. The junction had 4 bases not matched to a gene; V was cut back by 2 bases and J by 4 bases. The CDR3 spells CAWSIAGGIYNEQFF. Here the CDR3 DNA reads TGTGCCTGGAGTATAGCGGGAGGGATTTACAATGAGCAGTTCTTC.

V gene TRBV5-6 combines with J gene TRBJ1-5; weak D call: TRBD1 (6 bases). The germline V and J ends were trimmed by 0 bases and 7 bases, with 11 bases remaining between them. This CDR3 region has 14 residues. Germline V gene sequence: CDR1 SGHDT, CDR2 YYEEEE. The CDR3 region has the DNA TGTGCCAGCAGCTTGGGGGCAGGGGTCCAGCCCCAGCATTTT. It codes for CASSLGAGVQPQHF. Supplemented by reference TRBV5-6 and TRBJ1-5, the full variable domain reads DAGVTQSPTHLIKTRGQQVTLRCSPKSGHDTVSWYQQALGQGPQFIFQYYEEEERQRGNFPDRFSGHQFPNYSSELNVNALLLGDSALYLCASSLGAGVQPQHFGDGTRLSIL.

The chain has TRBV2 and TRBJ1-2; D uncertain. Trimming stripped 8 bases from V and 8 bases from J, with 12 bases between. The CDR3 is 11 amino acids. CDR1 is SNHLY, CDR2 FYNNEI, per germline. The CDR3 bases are TGTGCCAGCGGATCAGGTTTGGGCTACACCTTC. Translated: CASGSGLGYTF.

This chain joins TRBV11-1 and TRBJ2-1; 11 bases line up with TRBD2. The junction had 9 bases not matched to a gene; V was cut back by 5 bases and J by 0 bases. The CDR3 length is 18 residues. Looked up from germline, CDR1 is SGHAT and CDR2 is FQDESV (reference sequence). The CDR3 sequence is CASSPPQGLADSYNEQFF. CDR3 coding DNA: TGTGCCAGCAGCCCCCCCCAGGGACTAGCGGACTCCTACAATGAGCAGTTCTTC.

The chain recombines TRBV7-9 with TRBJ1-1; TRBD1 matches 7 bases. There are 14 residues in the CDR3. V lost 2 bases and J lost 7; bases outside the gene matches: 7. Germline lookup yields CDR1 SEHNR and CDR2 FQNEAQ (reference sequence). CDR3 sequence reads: CASSLTTGKDEAFF. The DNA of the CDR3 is TGTGCCAGCAGCTTAACGACAGGGAAGGATGAAGCTTTCTTT.

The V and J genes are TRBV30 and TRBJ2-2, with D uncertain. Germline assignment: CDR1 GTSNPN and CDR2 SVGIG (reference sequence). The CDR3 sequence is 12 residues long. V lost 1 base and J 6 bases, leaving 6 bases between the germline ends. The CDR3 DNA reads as TGTGCCTGGAGTGCCGGCGCCGGGGAGCTGTTTTTT. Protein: CAWSAGAGELFF.

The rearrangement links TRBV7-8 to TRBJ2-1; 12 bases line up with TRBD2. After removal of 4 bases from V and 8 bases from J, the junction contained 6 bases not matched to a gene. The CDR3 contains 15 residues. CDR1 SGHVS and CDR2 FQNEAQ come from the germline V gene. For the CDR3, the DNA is TGTGCCAGCAGCTCGCCGACTAGCGGGAGACATGAGCAGTTCTTC. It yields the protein CASSSPTSGRHEQFF. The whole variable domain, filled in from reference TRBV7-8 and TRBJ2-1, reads GAGVSQSPRYKVAKRGQDVALRCDPISGHVSLFWYQQALGQGPEFLTYFQNEAQLDKSGLPSDRFFAERPEGSVSTLKIQRTQQEDSAVYLCASSSPTSGRHEQFFGPGTRLTVL.

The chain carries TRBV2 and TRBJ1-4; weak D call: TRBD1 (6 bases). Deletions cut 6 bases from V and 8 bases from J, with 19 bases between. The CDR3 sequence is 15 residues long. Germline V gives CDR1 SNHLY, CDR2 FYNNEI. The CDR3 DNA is TGTGCCAGCAGCCTTAGGGGGGGTATATGGGAAAAACTGTTTTTT. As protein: CASSLRGGIWEKLFF.

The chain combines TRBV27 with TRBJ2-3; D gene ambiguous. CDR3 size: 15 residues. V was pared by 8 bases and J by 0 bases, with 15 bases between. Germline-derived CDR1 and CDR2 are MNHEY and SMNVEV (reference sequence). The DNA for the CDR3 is TGTGCCAGCGGGCCCCAGGTTTCTAGCACAGATACGCAGTATTTT. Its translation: CASGPQVSSTDTQYF.

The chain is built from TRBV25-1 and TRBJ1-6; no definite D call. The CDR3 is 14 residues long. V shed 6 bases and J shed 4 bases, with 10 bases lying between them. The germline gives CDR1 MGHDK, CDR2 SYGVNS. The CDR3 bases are TGTGCCAGCAGAACCCCGGGTTATAATTCACCCCTCCACTTT. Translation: CASRTPGYNSPLHF.

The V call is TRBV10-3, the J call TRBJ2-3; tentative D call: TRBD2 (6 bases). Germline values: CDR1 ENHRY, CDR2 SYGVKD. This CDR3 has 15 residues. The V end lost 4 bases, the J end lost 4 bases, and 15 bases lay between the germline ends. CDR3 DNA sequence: TGTGCCATCAGTGGGGACTTTCTATTCGCAGATACGCAGTATTTT. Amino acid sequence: CAISGDFLFADTQYF.

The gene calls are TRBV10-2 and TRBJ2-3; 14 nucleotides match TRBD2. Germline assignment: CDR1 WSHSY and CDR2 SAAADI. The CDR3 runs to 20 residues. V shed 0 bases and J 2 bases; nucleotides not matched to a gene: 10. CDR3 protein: CASSESLGTSGSATTDTQYF. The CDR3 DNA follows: TGCGCCAGCAGTGAGTCTCTAGGGACTAGCGGGAGCGCCACCACAGATACGCAGTATTTT.

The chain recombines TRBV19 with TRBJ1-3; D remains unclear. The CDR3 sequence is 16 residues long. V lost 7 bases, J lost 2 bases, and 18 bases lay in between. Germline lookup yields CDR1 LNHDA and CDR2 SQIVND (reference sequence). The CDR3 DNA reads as TGTGCCAGTATAACGGACGGAACAAGCCCTGGAAACACCATATATTTT. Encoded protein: CASITDGTSPGNTIYF. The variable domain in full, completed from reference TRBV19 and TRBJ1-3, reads DGGITQSPKYLFRKEGQNVTLSCEQNLNHDAMYWYRQDPGQGLRLIYYSQIVNDFQKGDIAEGYSVSREKKESFPLTVTSAQKNPTAFYLCASITDGTSPGNTIYFGEGSWLTVV.

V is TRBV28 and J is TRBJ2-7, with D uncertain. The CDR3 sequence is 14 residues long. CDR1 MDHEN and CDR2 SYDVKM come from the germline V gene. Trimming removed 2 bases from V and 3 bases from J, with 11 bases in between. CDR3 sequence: CASSLLGRGYEQYF. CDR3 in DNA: TGTGCCAGCAGTTTACTGGGAAGAGGCTACGAGCAGTACTTC.

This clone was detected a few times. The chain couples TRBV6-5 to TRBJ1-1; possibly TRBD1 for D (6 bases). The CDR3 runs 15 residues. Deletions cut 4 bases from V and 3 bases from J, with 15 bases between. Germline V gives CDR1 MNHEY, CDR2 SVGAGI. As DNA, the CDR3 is TGTGCCAGCAGTTCCGGACAGACTGGGGACACTGAAGCTTTCTTT. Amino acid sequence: CASSSGQTGDTEAFF.

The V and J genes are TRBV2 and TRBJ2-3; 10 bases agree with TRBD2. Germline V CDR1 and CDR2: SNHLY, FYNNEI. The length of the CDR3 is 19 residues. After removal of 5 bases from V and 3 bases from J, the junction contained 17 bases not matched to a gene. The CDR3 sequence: CASSLPPYSSGRSTDTQYF. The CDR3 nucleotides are TGTGCCAGCAGTCTACCCCCCTATTCTAGCGGGAGAAGTACAGATACGCAGTATTTT. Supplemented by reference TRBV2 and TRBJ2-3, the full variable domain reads EPEVTQTPSHQVTQMGQEVILRCVPISNHLYFYWYRQILGQKVEFLVSFYNNEISEKSEIFDDQFSVERPDGSNFTLKIRSTKLEDSAMYFCASSLPPYSSGRSTDTQYFGPGTRLTVL.

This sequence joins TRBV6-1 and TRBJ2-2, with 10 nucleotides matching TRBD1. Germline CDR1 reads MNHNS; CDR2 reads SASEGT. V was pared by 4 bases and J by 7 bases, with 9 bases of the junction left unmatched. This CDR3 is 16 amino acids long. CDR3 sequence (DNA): TGTGCCAGCAGTGGGACAGGGGGAATCAGTATCGGGGAGCTGTTTTTT. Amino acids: CASSGTGGISIGELFF.

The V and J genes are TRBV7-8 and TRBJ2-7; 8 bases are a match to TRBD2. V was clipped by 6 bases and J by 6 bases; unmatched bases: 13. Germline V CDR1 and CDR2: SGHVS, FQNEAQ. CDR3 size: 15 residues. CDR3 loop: CASSMAAGARSEQYF. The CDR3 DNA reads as TGTGCCAGCAGTATGGCAGCGGGAGCCCGTTCCGAGCAGTACTTC.

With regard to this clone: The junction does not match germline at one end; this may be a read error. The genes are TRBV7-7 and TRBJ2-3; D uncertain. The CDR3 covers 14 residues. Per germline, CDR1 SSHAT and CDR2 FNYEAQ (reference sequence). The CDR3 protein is CASSRGEPADTQYF. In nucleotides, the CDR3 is TGTGCTAGCAGCCGAGGAGAACCCGCAGATACGCAGTATTTT.

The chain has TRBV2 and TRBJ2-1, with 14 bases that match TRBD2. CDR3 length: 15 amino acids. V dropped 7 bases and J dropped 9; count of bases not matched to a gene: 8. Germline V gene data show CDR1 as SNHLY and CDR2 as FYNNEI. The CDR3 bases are TGTGCCAGCACCCGACTAGCGGGAGGGCCGAGTGAGCAGTTCTTC. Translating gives CASTRLAGGPSEQFF.

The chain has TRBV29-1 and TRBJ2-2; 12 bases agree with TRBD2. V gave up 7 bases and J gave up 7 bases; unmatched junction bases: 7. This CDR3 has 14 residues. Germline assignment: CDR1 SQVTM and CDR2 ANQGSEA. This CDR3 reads CSGLAGAPGGELFF. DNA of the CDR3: TGCAGCGGACTAGCGGGAGCCCCGGGCGGGGAGCTGTTTTTT.

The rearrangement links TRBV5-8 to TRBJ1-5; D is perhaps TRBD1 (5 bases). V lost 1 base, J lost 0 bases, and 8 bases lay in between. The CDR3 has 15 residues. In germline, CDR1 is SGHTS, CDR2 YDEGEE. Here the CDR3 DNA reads TGTGCCAGCAGCTTGTGGGGGAATAGCAATCAGCCCCAGCATTTT. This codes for CASSLWGNSNQPQHF.

CDR3 in amino acids: CASSGGLAIDTQYF. CDR3 sequence (DNA): TGTGCCAGCAGTGGGGGACTAGCGATAGATACGCAGTATTTT. J is TRBJ2-3 and V is TRBV2, with TRBD2 identical over 10 bases. The CDR3 contains 14 residues. Trimming at V came to 4 bases and at J to 5 bases, leaving 3 bases not matched to a gene. Germline V lookup: CDR1 SNHLY, CDR2 FYNNEI.

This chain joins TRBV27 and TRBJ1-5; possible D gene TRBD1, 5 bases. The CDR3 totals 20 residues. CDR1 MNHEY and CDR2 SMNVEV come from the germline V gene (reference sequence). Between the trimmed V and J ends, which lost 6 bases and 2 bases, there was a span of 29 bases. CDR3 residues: CASSPEAPGLVGVGNQPQHF. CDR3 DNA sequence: TGTGCCAGCAGCCCCGAGGCCCCGGGGCTAGTGGGGGTCGGCAATCAGCCCCAGCATTTT.

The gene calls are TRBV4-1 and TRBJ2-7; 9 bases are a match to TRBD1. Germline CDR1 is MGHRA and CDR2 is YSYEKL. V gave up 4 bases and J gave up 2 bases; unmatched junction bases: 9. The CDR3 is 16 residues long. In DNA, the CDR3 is TGCGCCAGCAGCCTCTCGGGGGACAGGGTGACCTACGAGCAGTACTTC. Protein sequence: CASSLSGDRVTYEQYF.

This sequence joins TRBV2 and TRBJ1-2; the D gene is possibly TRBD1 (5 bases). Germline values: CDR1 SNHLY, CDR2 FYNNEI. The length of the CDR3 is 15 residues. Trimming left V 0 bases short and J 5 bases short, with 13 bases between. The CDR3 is CASSEATDWGYGYTF. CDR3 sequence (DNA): TGTGCCAGCAGTGAAGCGACCGATTGGGGGTATGGCTACACCTTC.